Presented here are 16 T cell receptor beta chains from one specimen sequenced in a study of cytomegalovirus exposure and HLA in healthy donors. Vbeta (60) and Jbeta (13) primers were used in the PCR. The protocol was immunoSEQ multiplex PCR, while the TCRdb copy is restricted to in-frame clones and leaves out a portion. This sample has more than 100,000 clones; around 78% occur once, and the top ten carry approximately 1.6%. The source material was PBMCs. The receptors shown here come from a woman aged 18-35 years in good health and CMV-seronegative.

V usage is TRBV15 and J usage is TRBJ1-5; 8 bases are a match to TRBD1. CDR1 LNHNV and CDR2 YYDKDF come from the germline V gene (reference sequence). The CDR3 runs to 15 residues. The junction had 4 bases not matched to a gene; V was cut back by 1 base and J by 5 bases. CDR3 region: CATSRADRVHQPQHF. CDR3 nucleotide sequence: TGTGCCACCAGCAGAGCGGACAGGGTCCATCAGCCCCAGCATTTT. The full variable domain, with the rest looked up from reference TRBV15 and TRBJ1-5, is DAMVIQNPRYQVTQFGKPVTLSCSQTLNHNVMYWYQQKSSQAPKLLFHYYDKDFNNEADTPDNFQSRRPNTSFCFLDIRSPGLGDTAMYLCATSRADRVHQPQHFGDGTRLSIL.

The V call is TRBV5-1, the J call TRBJ2-2; 14 bases are shared with TRBD2. The CDR3 extends over 17 amino acids. Trimming cost V 0 bases and J 4 bases; bases outside gene matches: 2. The germline gives CDR1 SGHRS, CDR2 YFSETQ. The CDR3 DNA follows: TGCGCCAGCAGCTTGGCCGGACTAGCGGGAGGCACCGGGGAGCTGTTTTTT. It translates to CASSLAGLAGGTGELFF.

The rearrangement links TRBV19 to TRBJ1-5, with a weak D call TRBD1 (5 bases). This CDR3 region has 14 residues. Germline V gives CDR1 LNHDA, CDR2 SQIVND (reference sequence). Trimming cost V 3 bases and J 4 bases, with 10 bases left between them. The CDR3: CASSIGGENQPQHF. In DNA form, the CDR3 reads TGTGCCAGTAGTATTGGAGGGGAAAATCAGCCCCAGCATTTT.

The chain employs TRBV9 and TRBJ1-3, with D perhaps TRBD1 (6 bases). V was pared by 0 bases and J by 0 bases, with 7 bases between. In germline, CDR1 is SGDLS, CDR2 YYNGEE. The CDR3 runs to 15 residues. The CDR3 DNA reads TGTGCCAGCAGCGTAGACAGGGACTCTGGAAACACCATATATTTT. This translates into CASSVDRDSGNTIYF.

This clone appeared a few times. V gene TRBV6-5 combines with J gene TRBJ2-7, with D tentatively TRBD2 (6 bases). V lost 7 bases and J 7 bases, leaving 20 bases between the germline ends. Germline CDR1 reads MNHEY; CDR2 reads SVGAGI. The CDR3 has 14 residues. The CDR3 coding sequence is TGTGCCAGCACCCTCTCTTGGGGGGTCGGGGAGCAGTACTTC. As protein: CASTLSWGVGEQYF.

This clone has only a few counts. The chain has TRBV15 and TRBJ2-1; 11 bases map to TRBD2. The V gene end was trimmed by 3 bases and the J gene end by 8 bases; junction bases not matched to a gene: 6. This CDR3 comprises 15 residues. The germline gives CDR1 LNHNV, CDR2 YYDKDF (reference sequence). CDR3 sequence (DNA): TGTGCCACCAGCAGGACTAGCGGGACAGCAGATGAGCAGTTCTTC. It translates to CATSRTSGTADEQFF.

The chain links TRBV6-5 to TRBJ1-5; no clear D. The V and J ends lost 6 bases and 0 bases respectively, with 6 bases between them. This CDR3 has 13 residues. Germline loops: CDR1 MNHEY, CDR2 SVGAGI. CDR3 DNA sequence: TGTGCCAGCAGGGCGGCTAGCAATCAGCCCCAGCATTTT. Its protein product is CASRAASNQPQHF.

This chain joins TRBV27 and TRBJ1-1; D remains ambiguous. In germline, CDR1 is MNHEY, CDR2 SMNVEV (reference sequence). This CDR3 has 15 residues. The V end lost 2 bases, the J end lost 4 bases, and 14 bases lay between the germline ends. The CDR3 loop is CASSLQVNHLTEAFF. As DNA, the CDR3 is TGTGCCAGCAGTTTACAGGTTAACCATCTCACTGAAGCTTTCTTT.

The gene calls are TRBV18 and TRBJ2-5; a possible D gene is TRBD2 (6 bases). Germline V gives CDR1 KGHSH, CDR2 LQKENI. V was trimmed by 1 base and J by 2 bases, leaving 17 bases between them. The length of the CDR3 is 17 residues. This CDR3 is CASSPRKLATTQETQYF. The CDR3 DNA reads as TGTGCCAGCTCACCACGTAAACTAGCTACTACACAAGAGACCCAGTACTTC.

This sequence joins TRBV30 and TRBJ1-5, with TRBD1 identical over 10 bases. V was pared by 5 bases and J by 5 bases, with 9 bases of the junction left unmatched. Germline lookup yields CDR1 GTSNPN and CDR2 SVGIG (reference sequence). This CDR3 comprises 15 residues. CDR3 residues: CAWDQGTGVYQPQHF. The CDR3 DNA follows: TGTGCCTGGGACCAGGGGACAGGGGTCTATCAGCCCCAGCATTTT.

J is TRBJ2-7 and V is TRBV6-5, with TRBD1 matching 9 bases. Germline values: CDR1 MNHEY, CDR2 SVGAGI. The V gene end was trimmed by 5 bases and the J gene end by 6 bases; junction bases not matched to a gene: 8. The CDR3 contains 14 residues. The chain's CDR3 is CASSTGTGISEQYF. The CDR3 nucleotides are TGTGCCAGCAGTACCGGGACAGGGATCTCCGAGCAGTACTTC.

The rearrangement uses TRBV2 and TRBJ2-3; D possibly corresponds to TRBD2 (5 bases). Trimming pared 6 bases from V and 1 base from J, leaving 11 bases between. Germline assignment: CDR1 SNHLY and CDR2 FYNNEI. The CDR3 totals 14 residues. CDR3 nucleotide sequence: TGTGCCAGCAGCCGAGGGCACCGCACAGATACGCAGTATTTT. Translated, it gives CASSRGHRTDTQYF. Using reference TRBV2 and TRBJ2-3 for the parts outside the CDR3, the full variable domain is EPEVTQTPSHQVTQMGQEVILRCVPISNHLYFYWYRQILGQKVEFLVSFYNNEISEKSEIFDDQFSVERPDGSNFTLKIRSTKLEDSAMYFCASSRGHRTDTQYFGPGTRLTVL.

The CDR3 bases are TGCGCCAGCAGCTTGGCATTTGGGACAGGGGTCAACGAGCAGTACTTC. Amino acid sequence: CASSLAFGTGVNEQYF. The rearrangement joins TRBV5-1 to TRBJ2-7; 10 nucleotides line up with TRBD1. V lost 0 bases, J lost 5 bases, and 8 bases stayed unmatched. Germline CDR1 is SGHRS and CDR2 is YFSETQ. The CDR3 has 16 residues. The full variable domain, completed using reference TRBV5-1 and TRBJ2-7, is KAGVTQTPRYLIKTRGQQVTLSCSPISGHRSVSWYQQTPGQGLQFLFEYFSETQRNKGNFPGRFSGRQFSNSRSEMNVSTLELGDSALYLCASSLAFGTGVNEQYFGPGTRLTVT.

The chain carries TRBV30 and TRBJ2-7, with 12 bases that match TRBD2. The CDR3 is made up of 15 amino acids. Germline V CDR1 and CDR2: GTSNPN, SVGIG (reference sequence). The J segment lost 2 bases and the V segment lost 3 bases, leaving 5 bases of the junction unmatched. In DNA form, the CDR3 reads TGTGCCTGGAGCCGAGGACTAGCGGGACCCTACGAGCAGTACTTC. It encodes CAWSRGLAGPYEQYF.

This clone has only a few counts. The chain couples TRBV6-1 to TRBJ2-7; possible D gene TRBD1, 5 bases. The CDR3 loop spans 12 amino acids. Germline V gene data show CDR1 as MNHNS and CDR2 as SASEGT. The germline V and J ends were trimmed by 7 bases and 0 bases, with 7 bases remaining between them. CDR3 sequence (DNA): TGTGCCAGCAAACAGGACTCCTACGAGCAGTACTTC. Translating it yields CASKQDSYEQYF.

The J gene is TRBJ2-1, the V gene TRBV6-6; the match to TRBD2 covers 9 bases. CDR1 and CDR2 (germline): MNHNY, SVGAGI (reference sequence). The junction had 7 bases not matched to a gene; V was cut back by 5 bases and J by 2 bases. The length of the CDR3 is 16 residues. CDR3 bases: TGTGCCAGCAGTCCCCTAGCGGGAAAGACCTACAATGAGCAGTTCTTC. Its protein product is CASSPLAGKTYNEQFF.